This TCR beta chain stems from a study of T cells in Graves' hyperthyroidism and ophthalmopathy. Study as a whole: It was at initial diagnosis, before any treatment, that peripheral blood was collected. Study results and caveats: Ophthalmopathy was distinguished from stable hyperthyroidism by 13 V-J signatures.

Clinical symptoms, serum thyroxine, TRAb, thyroid ultrasound and orbital computed tomography informed diagnoses. Worth noting for this clonotype: Its antigen is not known.

TCR beta CDR3 sequences were amplified from RNA transcripts. Carried out on the TCR CDR3, a first-round RT-PCR used the HTBI primer set. TCRdb reprocessed the multiplex PCR reads with MiXCR, giving one entry per CDR3 protein. The sample contains about 610,000 distinct CDR3 sequences, approximately 14% of which appear only once. V was trimmed by 0 bases and J by 0 bases, leaving 15 bases between them. Germline CDR1 MNHEY, CDR2 SVGAGI. This CDR3 contains 17 residues. Material for sequencing was blood. The chain uses TRBV6-5 and TRBJ2-7; the D gene is possibly TRBD2 (5 bases). The receptor was derived from a woman aged 40 to 50 with Graves' ophthalmopathy. In DNA form, the CDR3 reads TGTGCCAGCAGTTACTCGGGTGGCGGGTTTAGCTCCTACGAGCAGTACTTC. Protein sequence: CASSYSGGGFSSYEQYF.